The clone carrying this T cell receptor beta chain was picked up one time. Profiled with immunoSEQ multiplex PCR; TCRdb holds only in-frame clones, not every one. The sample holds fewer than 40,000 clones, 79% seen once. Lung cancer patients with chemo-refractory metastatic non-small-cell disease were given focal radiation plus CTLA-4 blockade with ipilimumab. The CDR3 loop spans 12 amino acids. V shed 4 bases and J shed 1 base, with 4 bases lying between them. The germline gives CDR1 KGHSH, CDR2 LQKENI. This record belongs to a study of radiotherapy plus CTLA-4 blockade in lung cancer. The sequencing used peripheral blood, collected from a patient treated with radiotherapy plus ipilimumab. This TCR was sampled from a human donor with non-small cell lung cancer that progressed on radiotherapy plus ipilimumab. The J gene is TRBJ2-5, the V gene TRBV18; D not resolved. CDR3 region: CASSHIQETQYF. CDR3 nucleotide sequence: TGTGCCAGCTCACATATCCAAGAGACCCAGTACTTC. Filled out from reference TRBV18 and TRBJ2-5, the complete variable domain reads NAGVMQNPRHLVRRRGQEARLRCSPMKGHSHVYWYRQLPEEGLKFMVYLQKENIIDESGMPKERFSAEFPKEGPSILRIQQVVRGDSAAYFCASSHIQETQYFGPGTRLLVL.